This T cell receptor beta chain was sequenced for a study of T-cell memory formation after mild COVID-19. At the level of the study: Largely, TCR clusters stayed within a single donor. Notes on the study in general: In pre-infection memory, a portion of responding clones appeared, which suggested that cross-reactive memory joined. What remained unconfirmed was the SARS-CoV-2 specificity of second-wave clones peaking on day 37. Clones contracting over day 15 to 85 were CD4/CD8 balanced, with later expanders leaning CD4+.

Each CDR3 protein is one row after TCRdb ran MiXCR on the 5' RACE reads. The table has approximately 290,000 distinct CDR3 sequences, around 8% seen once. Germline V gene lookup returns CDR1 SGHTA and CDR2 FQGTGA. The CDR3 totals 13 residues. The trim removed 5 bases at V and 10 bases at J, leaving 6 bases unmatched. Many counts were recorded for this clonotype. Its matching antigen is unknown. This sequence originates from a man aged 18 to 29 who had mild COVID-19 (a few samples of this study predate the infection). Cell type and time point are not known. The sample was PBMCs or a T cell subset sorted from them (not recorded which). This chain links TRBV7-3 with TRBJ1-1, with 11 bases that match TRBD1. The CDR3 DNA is TGTGCCAGCAGCACCGGGACAGGGGGTCGAGCTTTCTTT. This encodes CASSTGTGGRAFF.